This T cell receptor (beta chain) stems from a study of T cell responses to AZD1222 COVID-19 vaccine. General study results and limits: Unmutated regions of variants are reportedly targeted by nearly half of spike-specific TCRs. Just 6 or 7 AZD1222 recipients were seropositive at baseline.

On this clone itself: The antigen is unknown.

Sequencing used immunoSEQ multiplex PCR; TCRdb keeps in-frame clones, though not all of them. The sample includes under 130,000 clones, 91% seen only once; the top ten take 45%. Sequenced here: peripheral blood, sampled on day 0 of AZD1222 vaccination. This TCR derives from an adult in good health.

The CDR3 sequence is CASGRTGEAYEQYF. For the CDR3, the DNA is TGCGCCAGCGGGAGGACAGGGGAGGCGTACGAGCAGTACTTC. The V and J genes are TRBV5-1 and TRBJ2-7; TRBD1 matches at 9 bases. The CDR3 length is 14 residues. Germline trimming cut 7 bases from V and 4 bases from J; bases unmatched to any gene: 9. The germline gives CDR1 SGHRS, CDR2 YFSETQ.